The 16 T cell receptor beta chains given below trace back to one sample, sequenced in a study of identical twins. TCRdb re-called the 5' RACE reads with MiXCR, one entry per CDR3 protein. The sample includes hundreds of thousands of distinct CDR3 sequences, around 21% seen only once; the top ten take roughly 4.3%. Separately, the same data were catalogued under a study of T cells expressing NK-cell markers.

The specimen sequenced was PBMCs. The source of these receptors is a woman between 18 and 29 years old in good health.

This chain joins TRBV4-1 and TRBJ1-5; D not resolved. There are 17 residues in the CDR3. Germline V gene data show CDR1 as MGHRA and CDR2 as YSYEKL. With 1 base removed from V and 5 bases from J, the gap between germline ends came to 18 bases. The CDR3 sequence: CASSQAYMGWADQPQHF. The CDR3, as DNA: TGCGCCAGCAGCCAAGCTTACATGGGGTGGGCAGATCAGCCCCAGCATTTT.

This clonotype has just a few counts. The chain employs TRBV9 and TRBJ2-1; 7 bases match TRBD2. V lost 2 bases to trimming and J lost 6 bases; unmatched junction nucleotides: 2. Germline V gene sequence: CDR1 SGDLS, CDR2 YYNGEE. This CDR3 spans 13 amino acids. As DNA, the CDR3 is TGTGCCAGCAGCGTTAGACTAGCCAATGAGCAGTTCTTC. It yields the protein CASSVRLANEQFF.

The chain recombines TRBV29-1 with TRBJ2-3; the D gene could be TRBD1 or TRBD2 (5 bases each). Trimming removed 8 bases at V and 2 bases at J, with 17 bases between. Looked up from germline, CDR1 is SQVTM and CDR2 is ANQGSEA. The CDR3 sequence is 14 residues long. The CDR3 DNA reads TGCAGCCCGGGACCCCTGGGCCTCACAGATACGCAGTATTTT. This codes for CSPGPLGLTDTQYF.

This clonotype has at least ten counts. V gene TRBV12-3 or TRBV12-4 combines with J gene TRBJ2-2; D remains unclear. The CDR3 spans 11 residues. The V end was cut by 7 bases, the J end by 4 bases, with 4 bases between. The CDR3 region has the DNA TGTGCCAGCACCCGCACCGGGGAGCTGTTTTTT. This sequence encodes CASTRTGELFF.

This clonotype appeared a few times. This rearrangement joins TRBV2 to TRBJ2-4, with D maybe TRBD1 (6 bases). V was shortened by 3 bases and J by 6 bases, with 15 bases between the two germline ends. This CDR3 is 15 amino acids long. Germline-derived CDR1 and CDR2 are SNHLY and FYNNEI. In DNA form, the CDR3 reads TGTGCCAGCAGTGATAATCTAGCAGGGGTAAACATTCAGTACTTC. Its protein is CASSDNLAGVNIQYF.

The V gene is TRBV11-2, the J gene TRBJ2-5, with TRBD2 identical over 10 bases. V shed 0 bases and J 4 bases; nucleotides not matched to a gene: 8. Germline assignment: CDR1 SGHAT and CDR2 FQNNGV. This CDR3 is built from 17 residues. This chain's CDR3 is CASSLDHRASGRETQYF. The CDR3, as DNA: TGTGCCAGCAGCTTAGACCACCGGGCTAGCGGGAGAGAGACCCAGTACTTC.

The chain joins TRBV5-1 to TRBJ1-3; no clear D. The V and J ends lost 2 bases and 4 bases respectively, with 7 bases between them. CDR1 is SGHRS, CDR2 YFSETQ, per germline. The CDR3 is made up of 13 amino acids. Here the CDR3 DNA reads TGCGCCAGCAGCTTCGGCAGGGGAAACACCATATATTTT. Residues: CASSFGRGNTIYF.

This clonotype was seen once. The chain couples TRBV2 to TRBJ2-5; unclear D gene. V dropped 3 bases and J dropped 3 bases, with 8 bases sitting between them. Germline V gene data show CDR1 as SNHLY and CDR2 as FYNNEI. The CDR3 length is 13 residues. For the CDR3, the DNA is TGTGCCAGCAGTGATCGGAGAGAAGAGACCCAGTACTTC. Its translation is CASSDRREETQYF. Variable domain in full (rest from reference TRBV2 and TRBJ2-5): EPEVTQTPSHQVTQMGQEVILRCVPISNHLYFYWYRQILGQKVEFLVSFYNNEISEKSEIFDDQFSVERPDGSNFTLKIRSTKLEDSAMYFCASSDRREETQYFGPGTRLLVL.

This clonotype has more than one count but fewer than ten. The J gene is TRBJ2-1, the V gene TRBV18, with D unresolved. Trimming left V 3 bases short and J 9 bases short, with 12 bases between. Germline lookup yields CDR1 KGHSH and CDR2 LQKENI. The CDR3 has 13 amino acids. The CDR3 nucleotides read TGTGCCAGCTCACCTCAAGGGCCCGCTGAGCAGTTCTTC. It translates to CASSPQGPAEQFF. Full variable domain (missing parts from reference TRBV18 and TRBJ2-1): NAGVMQNPRHLVRRRGQEARLRCSPMKGHSHVYWYRQLPEEGLKFMVYLQKENIIDESGMPKERFSAEFPKEGPSILRIQQVVRGDSAAYFCASSPQGPAEQFFGPGTRLTVL.

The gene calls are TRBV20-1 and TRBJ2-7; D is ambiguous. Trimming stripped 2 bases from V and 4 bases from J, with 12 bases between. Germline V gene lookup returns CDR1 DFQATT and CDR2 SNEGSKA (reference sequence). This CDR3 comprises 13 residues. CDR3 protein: CSARPSRLYEQYF. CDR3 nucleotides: TGCAGTGCTAGACCCTCCCGGTTGTACGAGCAGTACTTC.

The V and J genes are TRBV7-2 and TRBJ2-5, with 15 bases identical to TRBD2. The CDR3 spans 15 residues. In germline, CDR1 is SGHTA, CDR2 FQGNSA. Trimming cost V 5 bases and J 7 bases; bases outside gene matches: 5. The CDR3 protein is CASSPRTSGRGTQYF. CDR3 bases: TGTGCCAGCAGCCCCAGGACTAGCGGGAGGGGGACCCAGTACTTC. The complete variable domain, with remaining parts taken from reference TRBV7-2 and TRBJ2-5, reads GAGVSQSPSNKVTEKGKDVELRCDPISGHTALYWYRQSLGQGLEFLIYFQGNSAPDKSGLPSDRFSAERTGGSVSTLTIQRTQQEDSAVYLCASSPRTSGRGTQYFGPGTRLLVL.

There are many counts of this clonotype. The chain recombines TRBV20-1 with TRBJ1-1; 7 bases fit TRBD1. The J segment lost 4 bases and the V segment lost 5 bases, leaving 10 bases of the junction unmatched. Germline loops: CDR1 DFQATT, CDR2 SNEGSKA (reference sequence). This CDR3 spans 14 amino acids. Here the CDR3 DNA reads TGCAGTGCTGGCTTCCGACAGGGCGGCACTGAAGCTTTCTTT. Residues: CSAGFRQGGTEAFF.

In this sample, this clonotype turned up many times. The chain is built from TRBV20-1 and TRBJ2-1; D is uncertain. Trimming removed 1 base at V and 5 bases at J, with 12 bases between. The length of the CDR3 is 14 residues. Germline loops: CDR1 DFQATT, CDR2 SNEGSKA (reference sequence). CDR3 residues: CSARGALSHNEQFF. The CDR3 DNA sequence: TGCAGTGCTAGAGGGGCATTAAGCCACAATGAGCAGTTCTTC.

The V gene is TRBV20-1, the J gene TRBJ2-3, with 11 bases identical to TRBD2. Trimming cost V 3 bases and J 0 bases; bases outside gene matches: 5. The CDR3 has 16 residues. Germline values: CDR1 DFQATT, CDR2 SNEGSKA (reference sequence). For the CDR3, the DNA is TGCAGTGCTAGCCTAACTAGCGGGGGTAGCACAGATACGCAGTATTTT. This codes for CSASLTSGGSTDTQYF.

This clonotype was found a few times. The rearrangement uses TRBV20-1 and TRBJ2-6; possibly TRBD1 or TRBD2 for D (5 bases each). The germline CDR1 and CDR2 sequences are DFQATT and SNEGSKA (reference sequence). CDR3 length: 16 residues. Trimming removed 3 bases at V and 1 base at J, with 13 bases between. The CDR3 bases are TGCAGTGCTAGTATGAGGGGTGGATCTGGGGCCAACGTCCTGACTTTC. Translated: CSASMRGGSGANVLTF.

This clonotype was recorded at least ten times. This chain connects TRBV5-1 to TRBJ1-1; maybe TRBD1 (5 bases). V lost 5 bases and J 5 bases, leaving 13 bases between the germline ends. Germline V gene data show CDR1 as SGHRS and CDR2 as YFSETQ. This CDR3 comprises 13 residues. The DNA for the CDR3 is TGCGCCAGCAGATTAGTCAGGGAGACTGAAGCTTTCTTT. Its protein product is CASRLVRETEAFF.